What follows is one T cell receptor (beta chain) and its context. CDR1 and CDR2 from the germline V gene are SGDLS and YYNGEE. V lost 0 bases and J lost 5; bases outside the gene matches: 6. The CDR3 spans 15 residues. The PCR ran on 60 Vbeta and 13 Jbeta primers. Sequenced by immunoSEQ multiplex PCR; TCRdb stores in-frame clones only, minus some. The top ten clones hold around 4% of a sample with about 130,000 clones, approximately 75% of them seen once. The sample originates from a study of cytomegalovirus exposure and HLA in healthy donors. The chain combines TRBV9 with TRBJ2-3, with 7 bases lining up with TRBD1. This TCR was recovered from a young man in good health and CMV-seronegative. Specimen: PBMCs. The CDR3 loop is CASSVDRGRIDTQYF. The DNA of the CDR3 is TGTGCCAGCAGCGTAGACAGGGGAAGGATAGATACGCAGTATTTT.